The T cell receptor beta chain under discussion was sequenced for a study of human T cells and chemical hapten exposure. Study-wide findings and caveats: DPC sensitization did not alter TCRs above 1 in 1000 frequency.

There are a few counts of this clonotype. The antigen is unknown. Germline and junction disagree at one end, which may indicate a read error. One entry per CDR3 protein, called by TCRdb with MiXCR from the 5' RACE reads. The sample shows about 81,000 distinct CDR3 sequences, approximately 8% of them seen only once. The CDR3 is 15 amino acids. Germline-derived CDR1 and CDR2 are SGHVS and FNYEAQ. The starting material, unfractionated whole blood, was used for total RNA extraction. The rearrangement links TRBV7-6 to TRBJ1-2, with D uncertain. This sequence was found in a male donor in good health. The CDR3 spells CASSPREAGNSGYTF. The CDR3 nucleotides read TGTGCCAGCAGCCCCCGAGAGGCAGGAAACTCTGGCTACACCTTC.